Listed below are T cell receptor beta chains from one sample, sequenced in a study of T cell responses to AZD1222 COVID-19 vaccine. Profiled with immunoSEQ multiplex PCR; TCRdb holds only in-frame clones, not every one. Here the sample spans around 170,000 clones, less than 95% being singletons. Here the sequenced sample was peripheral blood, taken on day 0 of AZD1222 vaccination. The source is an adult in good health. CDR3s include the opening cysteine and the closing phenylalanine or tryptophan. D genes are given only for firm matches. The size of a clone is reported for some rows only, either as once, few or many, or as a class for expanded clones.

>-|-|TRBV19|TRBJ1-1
TGTGCCAGTAGGACAGGGAACACTGAAGCTTTCTTT
CASRTGNTEAFF
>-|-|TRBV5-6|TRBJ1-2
TGTGCCAGCAGCTTGTGGGGACCGGATGGCTACACCTTC
CASSLWGPDGYTF
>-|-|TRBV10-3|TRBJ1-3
TGTGCCTCAATGACTGGTCTCGGAAACACCATATATTTT
CASMTGLGNTIYF
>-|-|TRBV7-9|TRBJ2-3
TGTGCCAGCCAAGATGTCCATTTCACAGATACGCAGTATTTT
CASQDVHFTDTQYF
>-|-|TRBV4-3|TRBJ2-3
TGCGCCAGCAGCCAAGATGGGCTAGGTGGGGATACGCAGTATTTT
CASSQDGLGGDTQYF
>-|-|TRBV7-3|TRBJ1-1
TGTGCCAGCAGTAAAAAAAGGGGGATTACTGAAGCTTTCTTT
CASSKKRGITEAFF
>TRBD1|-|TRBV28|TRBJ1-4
TGTGCCAGCAGGCCAGGGGGTCGTAATGAAAAACTGTTTTTT
CASRPGGRNEKLFF
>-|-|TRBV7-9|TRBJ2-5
TGTGCCAGCAGCTTACGGGGGGCTGGGGAGACCCAGTACTTC
CASSLRGAGETQYF
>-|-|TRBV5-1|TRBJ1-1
TGCGCCAGCAGCTTGTCAGCCCTTACCGAGAACACTGAAGCTTTCTTT
CASSLSALTENTEAFF
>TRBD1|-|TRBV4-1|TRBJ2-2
TGCGCCAGCAGCCAAGCCGGGACAGGAATAACCCCTAACACCGGGGAGCTGTTTTTT
CASSQAGTGITPNTGELFF
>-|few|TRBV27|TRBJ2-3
TGTGCCAGCAGTTCTGTCCCCCTGGCCAAAGGGGATACGCAGTATTTT
CASSSVPLAKGDTQYF
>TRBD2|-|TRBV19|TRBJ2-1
TGTGCCAGTAGTATAGCCCCTGGACTAGGTACCTACAATGAGCAGTTCTTC
CASSIAPGLGTYNEQFF
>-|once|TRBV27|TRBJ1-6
TGTGCCAGCAGTCTCGAAACCCCCTTCCGACGGACACCCCTCCACTTT
CASSLETPFRRTPLHF
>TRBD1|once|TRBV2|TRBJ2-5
TGTGCCAGCACCCGACAGGGGGCGCAGGAGACCCAGTACTTC
CASTRQGAQETQYF
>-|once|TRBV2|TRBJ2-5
TGTGCCAGCAAACTAGGCCGAGAAGGGACCCAGTACTTC
CASKLGREGTQYF
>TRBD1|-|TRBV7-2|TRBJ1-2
TGTGCCAGCAGTCACAGGGGGGGATCACCCGAGAACTATGGCTACACCTTC
CASSHRGGSPENYGYTF
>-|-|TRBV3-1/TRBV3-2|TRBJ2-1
TGTGCCAGCAGCCAAGGTCTAGCCGTCTACAATGAGCAGTTCTTC
CASSQGLAVYNEQFF
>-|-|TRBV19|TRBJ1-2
TGTGCCAGTAGTATTTTCCACCGACAACAAGTCTATGGCTACACCTTC
CASSIFHRQQVYGYTF
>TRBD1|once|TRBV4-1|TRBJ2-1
TGCGCCAGCAGCCCCCTTGGAGGCACGACAGGGAACACCTACAATGAGCAGTTCTTC
CASSPLGGTTGNTYNEQFF
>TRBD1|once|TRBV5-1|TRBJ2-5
TGCGCCAGCAGCACGGGACAGGAAGAAGAGACCCAGTACTTC
CASSTGQEEETQYF
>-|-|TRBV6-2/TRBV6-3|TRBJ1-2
TGTGCCAGCAGCTGGACAGTTTATGGCTACACCTTC
CASSWTVYGYTF
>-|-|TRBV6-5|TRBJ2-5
TGTGCCAGCAGTTACGGTCAGGGAAGCCTGGAGACCCAGTACTTC
CASSYGQGSLETQYF
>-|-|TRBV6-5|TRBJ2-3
TGTGCCAGCAGTTACTCACCGGGGGGCACAGATACGCAGTATTTT
CASSYSPGGTDTQYF
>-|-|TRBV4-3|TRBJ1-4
TGCGCCAGCAGCCCCCGGACAGATGAAAAACTGTTTTTT
CASSPRTDEKLFF
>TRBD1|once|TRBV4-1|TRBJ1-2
TGCGCCAGCAGCTACCCAGGGGGCGGTGGCTACACCTTC
CASSYPGGGGYTF
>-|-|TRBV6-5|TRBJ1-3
TGTGCCAGCGTTGGAGGTAGTAGGGGAGGAAACACCATATATTTT
CASVGGSRGGNTIYF
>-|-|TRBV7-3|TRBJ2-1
TGTGCCAGCAGCTTAAAGGGACGGTGGCCCTACAATGAGCAGTTCTTC
CASSLKGRWPYNEQFF
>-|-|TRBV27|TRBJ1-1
TGTGCCAGCGGAATGGGATCGGGCACTGAAGCTTTCTTT
CASGMGSGTEAFF
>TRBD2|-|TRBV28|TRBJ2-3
TGTGCCAGCAGACTCGGACTAGCGGGGGAAGCAGATACGCAGTATTTT
CASRLGLAGEADTQYF
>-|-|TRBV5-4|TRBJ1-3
TGTGCCAGCAGACCCGACAGTGGAAACACCATATATTTT
CASRPDSGNTIYF
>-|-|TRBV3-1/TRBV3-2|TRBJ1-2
TGTGCCAGCAGCCAAGACGGGGGCTACACCTTC
CASSQDGGYTF
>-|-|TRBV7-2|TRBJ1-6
TGTGCCAGCAGCCGCCAAAAGGTCTCCTATAATTCACCCCTCCACTTT
CASSRQKVSYNSPLHF
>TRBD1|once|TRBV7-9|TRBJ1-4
TGTGCCAGCAGCTCGAACTACAGGGGGCTTTCTAATGAAAAACTGTTTTTT
CASSSNYRGLSNEKLFF
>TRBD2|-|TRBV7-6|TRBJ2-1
TGTGCCAGCAGCTTAGCGCCGCGGGGGGGCTACAATGAGCAGTTCTTC
CASSLAPRGGYNEQFF
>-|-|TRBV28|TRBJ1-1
TGTGCCAGCAGTTTCCGGGGATCGAACACTGAAGCTTTCTTT
CASSFRGSNTEAFF
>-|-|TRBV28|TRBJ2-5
TGTGCCAGCAGTTCAAGGGGGGCCCAGTACTTC
CASSSRGAQYF
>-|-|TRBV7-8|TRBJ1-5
TGTGCCAGCAGCCCAGACCACGAGCCCCAGCATTTT
CASSPDHEPQHF
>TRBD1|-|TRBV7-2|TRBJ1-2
TGTGCCAGCAGGTACCACTCGACAGGGCTTAACTATGGCTACACCTTC
CASRYHSTGLNYGYTF
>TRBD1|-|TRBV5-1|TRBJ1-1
TGCGCCAGCAGCCCAGGGGGAGTCGACACTGAAGCTTTCTTT
CASSPGGVDTEAFF
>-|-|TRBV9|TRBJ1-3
TGTGCCAGCAGCCCCGACATGGCTGGAAACACCATATATTTT
CASSPDMAGNTIYF
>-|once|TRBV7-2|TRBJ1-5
TGTGCCAGCAGCCCAGGGAGAGACAATCAGCCCCAGCATTTT
CASSPGRDNQPQHF
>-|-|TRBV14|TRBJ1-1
TGTGCCAGCAGCCAAGATTGGGGGGAAGCTTTCTTT
CASSQDWGEAFF
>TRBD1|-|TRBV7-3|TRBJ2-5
TGTGCCAGCAGCTTAGGAGACAGGGGGAAGAGGGAGACCCAGTACTTC
CASSLGDRGKRETQYF
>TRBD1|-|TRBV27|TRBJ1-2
TGTGCCAGCAGTTTCCAGGGGGGTGACTATGGCTACACCTTC
CASSFQGGDYGYTF
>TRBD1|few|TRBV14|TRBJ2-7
TGTGCCAGCAGCCGTACCAGACAGGGCCTACAGTCCTCCTACGAGCAGTACTTC
CASSRTRQGLQSSYEQYF
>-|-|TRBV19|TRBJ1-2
TGTGCCAGTAGTATCTCGCAGGGGTACGTCGGAGATGGCTACACCTTC
CASSISQGYVGDGYTF
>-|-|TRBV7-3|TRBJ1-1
TGTGCCAGCAGCCCCTCGGACAGGAACACTGAAGCTTTCTTT
CASSPSDRNTEAFF
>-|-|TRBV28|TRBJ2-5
TGTGCCAGCAGCGATCTCGTGCAAGAGACCCAGTACTTC
CASSDLVQETQYF
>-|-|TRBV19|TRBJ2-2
TGTGCCAGTAGTCCCTCCGGGTCGTTCACCGGGGAGCTGTTTTTT
CASSPSGSFTGELFF
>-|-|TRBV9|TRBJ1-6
TGTGCCAGCAGCGCCAGCCGGGACATACGTAATTCACCCCTCCACTTT
CASSASRDIRNSPLHF
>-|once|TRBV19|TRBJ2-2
TGTGCCAGTAGTATAGCGAACACCGGGGAGCTGTTTTTT
CASSIANTGELFF
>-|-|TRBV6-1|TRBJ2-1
TGTGCCAGCAGTGAGACAGTTGGATATCACAATGAGCAGTTCTTC
CASSETVGYHNEQFF
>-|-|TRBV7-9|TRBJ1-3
TGTGCCAGCAGCCGGGACCACTCTGGAAACACCATATATTTT
CASSRDHSGNTIYF
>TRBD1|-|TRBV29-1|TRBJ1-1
TGCAGCGTTTACCTGACAGGGGGCCCAAACACTGAAGCTTTCTTT
CSVYLTGGPNTEAFF
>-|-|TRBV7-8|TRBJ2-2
TGTGCCAGCAGACTCCTTGGGGGGAACACCGGGGAGCTGTTTTTT
CASRLLGGNTGELFF
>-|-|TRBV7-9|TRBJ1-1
TGTGCCAGCAGTCCACCGATGGGGCCCGAAGCTTTCTTT
CASSPPMGPEAFF